This T cell receptor beta chain is from a study of blood T cell repertoires in COVID-19. Whole-study context: The origin of the acute and convalescent COVID-19 samples was the United States, Italy and Spain. PBMCs, B-cell-depleted T cells, or T cells provided the cDNA or gDNA that made up the material.

This CDR3 contains 14 residues. The germline CDR1 and CDR2 sequences are SGHTS and YDEGEE. V shed 1 base and J shed 1 base, with 8 bases lying between them. Original methodology: Reference gene primer amplification in the assay estimated nucleated cell counts. Clones were read by immunoSEQ multiplex PCR, and TCRdb kept only the in-frame ones, dropping some. V, J and clone size are those of that table, while D and trimming were read from the DNA. The sample includes around 60,000 clones, 70% to 90% of them seen just once. The chain is built from TRBV5-8 and TRBJ1-1; D gene unclear. The receptor was isolated from an elderly man with acute or convalescent COVID-19. Sequenced: peripheral blood. CDR3 protein: CASSLRLWNTEAFF. DNA for the CDR3: TGTGCCAGCAGCTTGCGTTTGTGGAACACTGAAGCTTTCTTT.